This entry concerns a single TCR beta chain. Its matching antigen is unknown. The entry originates in a study of blood T cells in healthy people across ages. Overall study results and limits: No one knew whether donors had CMV, which possibly confounded expanded clonotype changes.

This CDR3 is 16 amino acids long. Trimming removed 5 bases from V and 5 bases from J, with 19 bases in between. CDR1 and CDR2 (germline): SGHTA, FQGNSA. Healthy Caucasian individuals from Russia aged about 6 to 95 were enrolled as donors. The second PCR ran about 6 to 12 cycles with a sample-barcoded 5' primer and J-beta primers. TCRdb used MiXCR to reprocess the 5' RACE reads, holding one entry per CDR3 protein. The sample records around 800,000 distinct CDR3 sequences, around 25% being singletons. These records were also assigned to another study, of T cells of mothers and their children. That study reports: In cDNA synthesis, all of the extracted RNA was used at around 1.4 ug per 15 ul.

The V and J genes are TRBV7-2 and TRBJ2-1; D perhaps matches TRBD2 (5 bases). The source is a boy aged 5-17 years in good health. Material for sequencing was blood. The DNA of the CDR3 is TGTGCCAGCAGCGGACCGGGGATTTCGGCTAACAATGAGCAGTTCTTC. It yields the protein CASSGPGISANNEQFF. Looking up the rest from reference TRBV7-2 and TRBJ2-1 gives the full variable domain: GAGVSQSPSNKVTEKGKDVELRCDPISGHTALYWYRQSLGQGLEFLIYFQGNSAPDKSGLPSDRFSAERTGGSVSTLTIQRTQQEDSAVYLCASSGPGISANNEQFFGPGTRLTVL.